The rows below give T cell receptor beta chains drawn from one sample of a study of cytomegalovirus exposure and HLA in healthy donors. Repertoires were generated with immunoSEQ multiplex PCR, while TCRdb's copy carries only in-frame clones and drops some. Among around 250,000 clones, about 92% were seen once, and the ten largest hold around 3.1%. Sequencing was done on a sample of PBMCs. The receptors were sampled from a woman between 25 and 40 years old in good health and CMV-seronegative. Each CDR3 is given with its conserved first and last residue. D genes are given only for firm matches. Not all rows give a size; the values are once, few, many and, for expanded clones, a class.

clone size	V gene	D gene	J gene	CDR3 protein	CDR3 DNA
.	TRBV4-2	TRBD2	TRBJ2-1	CASSHPGTSGRNEQFF	TGTGCCAGCAGCCACCCCGGGACTAGCGGGAGGAATGAGCAGTTCTTC
once	TRBV30	TRBD2	TRBJ2-5	CAWTSGRASQETQYF	TGTGCCTGGACTAGCGGGAGGGCCAGCCAAGAGACCCAGTACTTC
once	TRBV2	.	TRBJ1-3	CASSGWQFSSGNTIYF	TGTGCCAGCAGTGGCTGGCAGTTCTCCTCTGGAAACACCATATATTTT
.	TRBV30	.	TRBJ1-5	CAWSRGAGNQPQHF	TGTGCCTGGAGTCGGGGGGCAGGGAATCAGCCCCAGCATTTT
.	TRBV6-5	TRBD1	TRBJ1-5	CASSQGARQPQHF	TGTGCCAGCAGTCAGGGGGCCCGGCAGCCCCAGCATTTT
.	TRBV6-6	TRBD1	TRBJ2-7	CASNTGGQGHEQYF	TGTGCCAGCAACACAGGGGGACAGGGCCACGAGCAGTACTTC
.	TRBV4-1	.	TRBJ2-5	CASSQTLGSGQETQYF	TGCGCCAGCAGCCAAACCCTCGGGTCGGGCCAAGAGACCCAGTACTTC
.	TRBV19	.	TRBJ2-7	CAAPWGGGSSYEQYF	TGTGCCGCTCCCTGGGGGGGCGGGAGCTCCTACGAGCAGTACTTC
.	TRBV28	TRBD1	TRBJ1-5	CASSLRQGGQPQHF	TGTGCCAGCAGTCTTAGACAGGGTGGCCAGCCCCAGCATTTT
.	TRBV11-2	TRBD1	TRBJ1-2	CASSLDRDRANYGYTF	TGTGCCAGCAGCTTGGATCGGGACAGGGCCAACTATGGCTACACCTTC
.	TRBV6-1	TRBD2	TRBJ2-7	CASSVPSAGAYYEQYF	TGTGCCAGCAGTGTTCCCTCGGCGGGAGCCTACTACGAGCAGTACTTC
.	TRBV27	TRBD1	TRBJ2-7	CASSLFCRWGTGGEQYF	TGTGCCAGCAGTTTATTCTGTAGGTGGGGGACAGGGGGGGAGCAGTACTTC
.	TRBV5-8	.	TRBJ2-7	CASSIAGTPLYEQYF	TGTGCCAGCAGCATAGCCGGGACGCCCCTCTACGAGCAGTACTTC
.	TRBV7-2	TRBD1	TRBJ1-1	CASSLAGGASTEAFF	TGTGCCAGCAGCTTAGCAGGGGGCGCGAGCACTGAAGCTTTCTTT
.	TRBV6-1	.	TRBJ1-3	CASSVTGGSGNTIYF	TGTGCCAGCAGTGTTACGGGGGGCTCTGGAAACACCATATATTTT
.	TRBV19	TRBD1	TRBJ1-2	CASIPGPQGGVYGYTF	TGTGCCAGTATTCCAGGTCCACAGGGGGGGGTTTATGGCTACACCTTC